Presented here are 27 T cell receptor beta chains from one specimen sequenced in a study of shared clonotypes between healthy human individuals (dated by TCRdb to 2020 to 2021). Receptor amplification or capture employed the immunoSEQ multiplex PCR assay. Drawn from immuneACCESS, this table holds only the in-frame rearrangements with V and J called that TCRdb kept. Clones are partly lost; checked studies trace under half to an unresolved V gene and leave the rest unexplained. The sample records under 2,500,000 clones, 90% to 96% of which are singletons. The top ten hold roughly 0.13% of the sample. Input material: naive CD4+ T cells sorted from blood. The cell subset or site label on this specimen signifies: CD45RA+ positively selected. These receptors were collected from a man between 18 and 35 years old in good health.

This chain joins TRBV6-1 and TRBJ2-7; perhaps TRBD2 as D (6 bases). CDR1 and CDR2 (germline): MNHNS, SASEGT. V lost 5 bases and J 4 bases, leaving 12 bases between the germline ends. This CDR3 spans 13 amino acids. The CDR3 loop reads CASSKTSTYEQYF. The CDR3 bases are TGTGCCAGCAGTAAAACTAGCACTTACGAGCAGTACTTC.

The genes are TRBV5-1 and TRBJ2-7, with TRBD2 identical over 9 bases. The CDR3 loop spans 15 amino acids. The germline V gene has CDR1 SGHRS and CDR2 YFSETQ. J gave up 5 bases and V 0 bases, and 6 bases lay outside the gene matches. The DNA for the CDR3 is TGCGCCAGCAGCTTGGGTGGGACTAGCCCCCACGAGCAGTACTTC. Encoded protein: CASSLGGTSPHEQYF. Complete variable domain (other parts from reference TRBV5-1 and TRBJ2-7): KAGVTQTPRYLIKTRGQQVTLSCSPISGHRSVSWYQQTPGQGLQFLFEYFSETQRNKGNFPGRFSGRQFSNSRSEMNVSTLELGDSALYLCASSLGGTSPHEQYFGPGTRLTVT.

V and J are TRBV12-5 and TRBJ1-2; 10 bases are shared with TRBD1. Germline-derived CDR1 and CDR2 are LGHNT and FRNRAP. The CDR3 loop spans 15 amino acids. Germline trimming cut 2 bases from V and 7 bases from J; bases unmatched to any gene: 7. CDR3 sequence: CASGLPGTGVSGYTF. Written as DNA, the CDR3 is TGTGCTAGTGGTTTGCCTGGGACAGGGGTATCTGGCTACACCTTC.

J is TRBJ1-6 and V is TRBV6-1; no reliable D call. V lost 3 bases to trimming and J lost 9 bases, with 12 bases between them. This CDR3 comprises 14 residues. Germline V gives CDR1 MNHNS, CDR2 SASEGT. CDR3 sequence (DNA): TGTGCCAGCAGTGATGCTGGCGGCGGTTCACCCCTCCACTTT. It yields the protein CASSDAGGGSPLHF.

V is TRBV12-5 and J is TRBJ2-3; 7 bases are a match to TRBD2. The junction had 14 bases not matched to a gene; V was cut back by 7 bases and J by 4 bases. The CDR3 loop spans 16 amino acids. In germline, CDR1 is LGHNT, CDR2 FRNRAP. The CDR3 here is CASALAGGRGPDTQYF. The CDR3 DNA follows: TGTGCTAGTGCTCTTGCCGGCGGGAGAGGACCAGATACGCAGTATTTT.

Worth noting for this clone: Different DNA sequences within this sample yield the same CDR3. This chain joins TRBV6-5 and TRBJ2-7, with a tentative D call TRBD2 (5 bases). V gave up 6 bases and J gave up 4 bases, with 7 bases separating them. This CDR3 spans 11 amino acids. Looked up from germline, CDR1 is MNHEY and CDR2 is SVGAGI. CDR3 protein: CASRREYEQYF. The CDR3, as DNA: TGTGCCAGCAGAAGGGAGTACGAGCAGTACTTC.

CDR3 residues: CASSLAPGFGYTF. The CDR3 DNA reads TGTGCCAGCAGCTTAGCCCCCGGGTTTGGCTACACCTTC. The chain recombines TRBV7-8 with TRBJ1-2, with no clear D. The CDR3 contains 13 residues. The germline CDR1 and CDR2 sequences are SGHVS and FQNEAQ. V gave up 0 bases and J gave up 7 bases, with 9 bases separating them.

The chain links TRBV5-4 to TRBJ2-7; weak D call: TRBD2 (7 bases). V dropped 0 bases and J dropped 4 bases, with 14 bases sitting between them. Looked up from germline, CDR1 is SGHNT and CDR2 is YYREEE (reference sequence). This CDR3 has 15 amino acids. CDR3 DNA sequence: TGTGCCAGCAGCTTGGGTACGGGGGGCGATTACGAGCAGTACTTC. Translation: CASSLGTGGDYEQYF.

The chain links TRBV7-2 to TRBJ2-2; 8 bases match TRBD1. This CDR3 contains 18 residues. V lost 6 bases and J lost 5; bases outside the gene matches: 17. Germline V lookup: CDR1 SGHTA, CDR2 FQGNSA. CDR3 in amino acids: CASSYRPGTGEKTGELFF. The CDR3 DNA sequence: TGTGCCAGCAGTTACAGACCCGGGACAGGCGAAAAGACCGGGGAGCTGTTTTTT.

The CDR3 reads CASSQKAHTGELFF. CDR3 sequence (DNA): TGTGCCAGCTCACAAAAAGCCCACACCGGGGAGCTGTTTTTT. The rearrangement uses TRBV18 and TRBJ2-2; D remains unclear. Germline V gene data show CDR1 as KGHSH and CDR2 as LQKENI. CDR3 size: 14 residues. V gave up 4 bases and J gave up 3 bases, with 9 bases separating them. The full variable domain, with the rest looked up from reference TRBV18 and TRBJ2-2, is NAGVMQNPRHLVRRRGQEARLRCSPMKGHSHVYWYRQLPEEGLKFMVYLQKENIIDESGMPKERFSAEFPKEGPSILRIQQVVRGDSAAYFCASSQKAHTGELFFGEGSRLTVL.

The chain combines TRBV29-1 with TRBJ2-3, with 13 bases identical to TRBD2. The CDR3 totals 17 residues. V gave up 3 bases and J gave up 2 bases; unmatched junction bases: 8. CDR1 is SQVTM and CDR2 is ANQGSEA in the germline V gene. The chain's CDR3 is CSVDRTSGGTYTDTQYF. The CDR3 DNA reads TGCAGCGTTGACAGGACTAGCGGGGGAACCTACACAGATACGCAGTATTTT.

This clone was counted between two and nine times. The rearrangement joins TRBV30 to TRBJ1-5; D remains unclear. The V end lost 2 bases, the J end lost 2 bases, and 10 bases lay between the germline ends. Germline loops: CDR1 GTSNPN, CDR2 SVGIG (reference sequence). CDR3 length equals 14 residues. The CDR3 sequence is CAWSKGLGNQPQHF. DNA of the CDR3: TGTGCCTGGAGTAAAGGGTTGGGCAATCAGCCCCAGCATTTT.

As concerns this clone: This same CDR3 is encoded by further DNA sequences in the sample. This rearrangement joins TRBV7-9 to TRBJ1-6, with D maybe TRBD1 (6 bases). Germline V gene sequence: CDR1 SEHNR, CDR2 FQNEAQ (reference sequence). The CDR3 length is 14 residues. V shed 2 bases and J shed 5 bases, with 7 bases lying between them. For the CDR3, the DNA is TGTGCCAGCAGCTTATCAGGGGATAATTCACCCCTCCACTTT. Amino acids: CASSLSGDNSPLHF.

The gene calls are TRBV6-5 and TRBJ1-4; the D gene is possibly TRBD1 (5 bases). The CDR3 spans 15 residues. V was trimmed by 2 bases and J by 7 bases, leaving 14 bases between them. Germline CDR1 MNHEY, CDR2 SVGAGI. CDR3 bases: TGTGCCAGCAGTTACCTAGGAGGGGCGAGTGAAAAACTGTTTTTT. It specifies CASSYLGGASEKLFF.

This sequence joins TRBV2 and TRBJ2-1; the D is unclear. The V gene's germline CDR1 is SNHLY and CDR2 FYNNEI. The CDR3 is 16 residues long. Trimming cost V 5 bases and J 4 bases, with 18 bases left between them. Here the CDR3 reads CASSLAMSTVYNEQFF. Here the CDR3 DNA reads TGTGCCAGCAGTTTGGCTATGTCGACCGTATACAATGAGCAGTTCTTC. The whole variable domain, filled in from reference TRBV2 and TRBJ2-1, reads EPEVTQTPSHQVTQMGQEVILRCVPISNHLYFYWYRQILGQKVEFLVSFYNNEISEKSEIFDDQFSVERPDGSNFTLKIRSTKLEDSAMYFCASSLAMSTVYNEQFFGPGTRLTVL.

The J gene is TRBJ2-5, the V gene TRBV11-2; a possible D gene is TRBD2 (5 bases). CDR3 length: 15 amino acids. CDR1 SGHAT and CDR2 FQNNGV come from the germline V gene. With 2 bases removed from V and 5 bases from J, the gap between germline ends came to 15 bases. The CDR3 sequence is CASSLTGKAHETQYF. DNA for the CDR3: TGTGCCAGCAGCTTAACCGGGAAGGCTCACGAGACCCAGTACTTC.

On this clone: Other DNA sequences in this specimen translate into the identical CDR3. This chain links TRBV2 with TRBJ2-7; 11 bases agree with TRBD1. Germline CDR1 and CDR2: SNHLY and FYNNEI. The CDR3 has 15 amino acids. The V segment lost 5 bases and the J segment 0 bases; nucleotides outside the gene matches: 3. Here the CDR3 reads CASSTGTGGSYEQYF. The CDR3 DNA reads TGTGCCAGCAGTACCGGGACAGGGGGCTCCTACGAGCAGTACTTC.

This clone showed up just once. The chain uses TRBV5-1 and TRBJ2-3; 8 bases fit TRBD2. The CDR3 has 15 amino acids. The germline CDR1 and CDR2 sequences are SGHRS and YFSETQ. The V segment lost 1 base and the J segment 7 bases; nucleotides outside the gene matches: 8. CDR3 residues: CASSLTSGFTNTQYF. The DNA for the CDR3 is TGCGCCAGCAGCTTGACTAGCGGTTTCACGAATACGCAGTATTTT.

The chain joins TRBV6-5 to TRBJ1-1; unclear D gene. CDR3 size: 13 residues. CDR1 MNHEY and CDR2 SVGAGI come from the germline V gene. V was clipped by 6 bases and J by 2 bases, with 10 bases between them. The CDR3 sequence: CASRFTGNTEAFF. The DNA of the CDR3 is TGTGCCAGCAGGTTCACCGGTAACACTGAAGCTTTCTTT.

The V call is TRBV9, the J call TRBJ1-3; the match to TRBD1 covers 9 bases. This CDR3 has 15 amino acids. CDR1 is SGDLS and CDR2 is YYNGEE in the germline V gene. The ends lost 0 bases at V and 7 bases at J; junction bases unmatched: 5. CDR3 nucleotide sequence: TGTGCCAGCAGCGTAGCTATGGACAGGGGTAACACCATATATTTT. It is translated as CASSVAMDRGNTIYF.

CDR3 nucleotide sequence: TGTGCCAGCAGTTACTCAACAGGGGTGGACTATGGCTACACCTTC. This translates into CASSYSTGVDYGYTF. The V gene is TRBV6-5, the J gene TRBJ1-2, with 7 bases matching TRBD1. Germline loops: CDR1 MNHEY, CDR2 SVGAGI. Trimming removed 0 bases from V and 3 bases from J; junction bases left unmatched: 4. CDR3 size: 15 residues.

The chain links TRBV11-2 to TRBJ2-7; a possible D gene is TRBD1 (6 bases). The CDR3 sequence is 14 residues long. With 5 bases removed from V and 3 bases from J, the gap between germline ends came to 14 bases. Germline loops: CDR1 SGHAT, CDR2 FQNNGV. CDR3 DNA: TGTGCCAGCAGCACAACAGGGTACCTCTACGAGCAGTACTTC. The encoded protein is CASSTTGYLYEQYF.

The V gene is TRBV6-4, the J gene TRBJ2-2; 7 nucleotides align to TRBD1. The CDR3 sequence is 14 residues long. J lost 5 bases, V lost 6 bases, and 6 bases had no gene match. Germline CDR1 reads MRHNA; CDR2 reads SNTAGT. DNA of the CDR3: TGTGCCAGCAGCCCGACAGGGAATACCGGGGAGCTGTTTTTT. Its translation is CASSPTGNTGELFF.

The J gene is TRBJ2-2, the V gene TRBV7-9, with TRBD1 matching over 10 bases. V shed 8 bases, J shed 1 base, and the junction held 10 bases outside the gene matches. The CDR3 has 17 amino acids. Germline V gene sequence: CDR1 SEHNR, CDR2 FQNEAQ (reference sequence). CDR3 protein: CASPGTGVSQNTGELFF. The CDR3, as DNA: TGTGCCAGCCCCGGGACAGGGGTGTCGCAGAACACCGGGGAGCTGTTTTTT.

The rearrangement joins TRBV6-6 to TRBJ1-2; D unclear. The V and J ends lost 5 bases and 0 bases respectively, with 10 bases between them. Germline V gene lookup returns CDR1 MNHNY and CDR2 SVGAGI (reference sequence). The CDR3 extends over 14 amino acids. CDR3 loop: CASSAFGANYGYTF. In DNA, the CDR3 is TGTGCCAGCAGTGCCTTTGGAGCTAACTATGGCTACACCTTC.

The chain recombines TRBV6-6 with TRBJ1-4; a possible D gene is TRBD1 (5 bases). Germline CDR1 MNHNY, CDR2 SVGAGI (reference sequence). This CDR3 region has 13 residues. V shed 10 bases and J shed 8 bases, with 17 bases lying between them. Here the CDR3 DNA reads TGTGCCAATGGGAAGGGGTTGGGGGAAAAACTGTTTTTT. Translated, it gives CANGKGLGEKLFF.

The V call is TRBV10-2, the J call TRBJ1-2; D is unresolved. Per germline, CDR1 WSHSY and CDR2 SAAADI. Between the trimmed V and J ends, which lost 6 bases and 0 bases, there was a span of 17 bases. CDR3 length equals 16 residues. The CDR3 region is CASSEKGWEANYGYTF. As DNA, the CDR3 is TGCGCCAGCAGCGAAAAGGGTTGGGAAGCTAACTATGGCTACACCTTC.